The sample holds a few counts of the clone carrying this T cell receptor beta chain. Patients from Seattle were sampled longitudinally, starting during active infection. These data belong to a study of blood T cell repertoires in COVID-19. Study context: Some COVID-19 samples were acute and others convalescent; all came from the United States, Italy and Spain. T cells, B-cell-depleted T cells, or PBMCs provided the cDNA or gDNA that served as material.

Per the original data handling: Amplification of reference gene primers was used by the study to estimate nucleated cell counts. Generated by immunoSEQ multiplex PCR, the TCRdb table keeps only in-frame clones and is missing some. V and J calls plus clone size are reproduced from that table; the DNA served to infer D and trimming. The table includes about 180,000 clones, roughly four fifths detected once. The CDR3 has 16 amino acids. The V segment lost 2 bases and the J segment 0 bases; nucleotides outside the gene matches: 6. Germline lookup yields CDR1 MGHRA and CDR2 YSYEKL. This sequence was found in a woman in her 70s with COVID-19, enrolled during active disease. The rearrangement uses TRBV4-1 and TRBJ1-1, with TRBD1 matching 7 bases. What was sequenced was peripheral blood. This CDR3 reads CASSQPRQGLNTEAFF. DNA of the CDR3: TGCGCCAGCAGCCAACCAAGACAGGGCCTGAACACTGAAGCTTTCTTT.